This T cell receptor beta chain was retrieved from a study of T cells in Graves' hyperthyroidism and ophthalmopathy (dated by TCRdb to the late 2010s). Background on the whole study: Peripheral blood was collected at initial diagnosis, before any treatment. After blood sampling, hyperthyroidism patients were treated with methimazole at a starting dose of 30 mg daily, and ophthalmopathy patients were treated with high-dose intravenous methylprednisolone. Thyroid tissue and blood T-cell repertoires from six Graves' hyperthyroidism patients were also compared in the study. A discovery cohort of about a hundred patients, roughly 45 with Graves' ophthalmopathy and 55 to 65 with stable Graves' hyperthyroidism, was used to find distinguishing TCR V-J signatures. Prospective prediction of ophthalmopathy was tested in an independent validation cohort consisting of 18 to 20 hyperthyroidism patients and approximately 16 patients who later progressed to ophthalmopathy. TCR Vbeta CDR3 sequencing of 120 to 150 peripheral blood samples (approximately 44 ophthalmopathy, about 75 hyperthyroidism and around 17 progressor patients) is reported in the paper. The 75 to 100 discovery patients were randomly divided into training and test sets at a 7:3 ratio.

The TCR beta CDR3 regions were amplified from RNA transcripts. A first-round RT-PCR of the TCR CDR3 used the HTBI primer set with the Qiagen OneStep RT-PCR kit. Libraries were constructed in a second round of multiplex PCR, after which size selection and purification were performed. Sequencing of the libraries was done on an Illumina HiSeq2000 using paired-end 100 bp reads. The paper's processing steps were these. SOAPnuke was used to process the raw data, with reads discarded if the reads contained adapters or uncalled bases, had a mean Phred below 15, or lacked an exact constant-primer or identifier match. COPE v1.2.5 was used to merge the high-quality paired reads, and each unique nucleotide sequence was defined as a clonotype. MiTCR v1.1 was used to align clonotypes to the IMGT TRBV, TRBD and TRBJ reference segments. Analysis was restricted to V-J combinations with a frequency above 0.0001, which covered 99.2% of repertoires. A TCS score was defined as the ratio between F50 (clonal expansion) and ExV (chaos), using BLOSUM62-based TCRdist between CDR3 peptides within each V-J. Welch's t-statistics and random forest reduced around 550 V-J features to about 12, which were used in a naive Bayes classifier (R e1071). TCRdb trimmed the raw reads at Q25, called clones with MiXCR and kept productive beta chains. All rows with the same CDR3 protein become a single entry with the most common DNA and genes. TCRdb's processing, not the authors', yielded these V and J calls. The table for this sample lists under 350,000 distinct CDR3 sequences; 15% to 20% of them were counted only once. The leading ten clones occupy approximately 54% of the sample.

The CDR3 covers 15 residues, taking in both the cysteine and the phenylalanine. Only the CDR3 part of the read is kept: 45 bases, read in frame from the first base. The germline V gene provides CDR1 SNHLY and CDR2 FYNNEI. Trimming accounts for 6 bases at V and 0 bases at J, while the number of junction bases matched to no gene is 5. This clonotype appeared many times. Its antigen remains unidentified. Base qualities are missing; no much larger clone stands one base away. What the research found in general, with its limitations: Most expanded thyroid clonotypes (frequency above 0.001) were also detected in blood, a finding suggesting that blood repertoires may reflect thyroid immune responses. No statistical method was used to set the sample size in advance, and investigators knew the group allocation. In validation, the model predicted progression to ophthalmopathy a median of roughly 6.1 months before onset, with over 60% sensitivity and 72.22% specificity. A 13 V-J signature model separated ophthalmopathy from stable hyperthyroidism, with about 88% sensitivity and roughly 82% specificity in cross-validation and 80%/75% in testing.

A patient counted as having stable Graves' hyperthyroidism if no progression to ophthalmopathy occurred over 18 months of follow-up. Hyperthyroidism patients were newly diagnosed, had a disease duration of under 2 months, and were aged 18 to 65 years. Exclusion was applied to patients with uncontrolled infections, other autoimmune diseases, pregnancy or lactation. Clinical symptoms, serum thyroxine and TRAb, thyroid ultrasound, and orbital computed tomography formed the basis for the diagnoses. PBMCs were separated from roughly 9.6 ml of fresh peripheral blood using Ficoll-Paque density gradient centrifugation. Trizol reagent was used to extract total RNA, and RNA quality was then checked on an Agilent 2100 Bioanalyzer.

The sequence derives from a woman in her forties or fifties with Graves' hyperthyroidism. Input material: blood. The chain is encoded by TRBV2 joined to TRBJ1-1, with 9 bases in between that match TRBD1. CDR3 sequence: CASSVQGAVNTEAFF. The DNA reads TGTGCCAGCAGCGTACAGGGGGCAGTGAACACTGAAGCTTTCTTT.